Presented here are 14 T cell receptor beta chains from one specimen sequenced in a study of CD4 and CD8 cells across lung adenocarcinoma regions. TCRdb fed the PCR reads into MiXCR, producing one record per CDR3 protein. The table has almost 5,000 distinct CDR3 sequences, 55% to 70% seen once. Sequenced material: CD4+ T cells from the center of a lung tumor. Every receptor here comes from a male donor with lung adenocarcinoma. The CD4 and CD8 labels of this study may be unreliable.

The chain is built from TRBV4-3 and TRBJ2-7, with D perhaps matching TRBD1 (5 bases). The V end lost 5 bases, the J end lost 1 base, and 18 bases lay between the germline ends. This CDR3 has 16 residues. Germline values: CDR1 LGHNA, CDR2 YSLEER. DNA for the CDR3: TGCGCCAGCAGCTACTCCGCCACAGGTGAATCCTACGAGCAGTACTTC. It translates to CASSYSATGESYEQYF.

The CDR3 here is CASSYGRQDGYTF. The CDR3 DNA sequence: TGTGCCAGCAGTTACGGAAGGCAGGATGGCTACACCTTC. V usage is TRBV6-5 and J usage is TRBJ1-2, with D uncertain. Germline loops: CDR1 MNHEY, CDR2 SVGAGI. Trimming left V 2 bases short and J 6 bases short, with 10 bases between. CDR3 length equals 13 residues.

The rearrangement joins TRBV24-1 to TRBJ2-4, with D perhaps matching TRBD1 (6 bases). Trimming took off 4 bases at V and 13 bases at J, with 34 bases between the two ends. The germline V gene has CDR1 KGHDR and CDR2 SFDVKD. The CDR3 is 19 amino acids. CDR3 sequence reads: CATSDPVGSGGRDKDTQYF. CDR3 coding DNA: TGTGCCACCAGTGACCCCGTGGGGTCTGGGGGCCGGGACAAAGATACGCAGTACTTC.

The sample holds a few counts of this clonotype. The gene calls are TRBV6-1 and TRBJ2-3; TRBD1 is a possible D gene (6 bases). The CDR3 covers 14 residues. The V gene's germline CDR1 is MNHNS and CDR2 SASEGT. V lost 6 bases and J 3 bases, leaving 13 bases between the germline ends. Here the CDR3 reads CASSTGLGTDTQYF. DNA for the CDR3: TGTGCCAGCAGCACAGGGTTAGGGACAGATACGCAGTATTTT.

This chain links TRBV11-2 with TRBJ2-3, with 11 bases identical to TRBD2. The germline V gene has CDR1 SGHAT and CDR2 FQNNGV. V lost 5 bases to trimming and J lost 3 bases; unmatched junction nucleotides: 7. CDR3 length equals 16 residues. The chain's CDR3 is CASSPGLAGLTDTQYF. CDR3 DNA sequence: TGTGCCAGCAGCCCCGGACTAGCGGGCCTGACAGATACGCAGTATTTT.

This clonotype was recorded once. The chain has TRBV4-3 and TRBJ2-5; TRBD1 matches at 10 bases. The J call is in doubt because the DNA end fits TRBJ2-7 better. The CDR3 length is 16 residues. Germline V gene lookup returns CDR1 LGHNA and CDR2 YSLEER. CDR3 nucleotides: TGCGCCAGCAGCTTTTCCGGGACAGGGGAGGCCTACGAGCAGTACTTC. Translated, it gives CASSFSGTGEAYEQYF.

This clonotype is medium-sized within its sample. The CDR3 reads CATFRGLEVGYTF. As DNA, the CDR3 is TGTGCCACCTTCAGGGGGCTAGAGGTAGGCTACACCTTC. This rearrangement joins TRBV6-4 to TRBJ1-2; TRBD1 matches 8 bases. This CDR3 contains 13 residues. Germline V CDR1 and CDR2: MRHNA, SNTAGT. Losses at the gene ends were 10 bases for V and 8 bases for J; bases not matched to a gene: 12.

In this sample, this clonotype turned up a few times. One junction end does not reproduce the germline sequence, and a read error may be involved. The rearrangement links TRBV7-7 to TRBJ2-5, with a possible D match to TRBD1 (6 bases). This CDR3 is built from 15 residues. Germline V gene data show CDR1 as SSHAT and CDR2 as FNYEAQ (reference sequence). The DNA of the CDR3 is TGTGCTAGCAGCTCCCTGGGGACATCTGGAGAGACCCAGTACTTC. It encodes CASSSLGTSGETQYF.

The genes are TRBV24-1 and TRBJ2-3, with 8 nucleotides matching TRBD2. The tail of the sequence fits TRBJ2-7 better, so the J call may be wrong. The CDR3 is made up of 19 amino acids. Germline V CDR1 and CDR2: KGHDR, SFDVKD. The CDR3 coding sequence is TGTGCCACCAGTGACCCCCTTTGGTCTGGGCGGGGGGCCAAAGATACGCAGTACTTC. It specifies CATSDPLWSGRGAKDTQYF.

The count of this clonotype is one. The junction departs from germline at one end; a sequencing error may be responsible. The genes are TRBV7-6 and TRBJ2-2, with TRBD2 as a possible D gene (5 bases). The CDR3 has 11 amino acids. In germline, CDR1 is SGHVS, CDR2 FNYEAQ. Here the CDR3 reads CASRTTGELFF. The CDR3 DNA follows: TGTGCCAGCAGGACCACCGGGGAGCTGTTTTTC. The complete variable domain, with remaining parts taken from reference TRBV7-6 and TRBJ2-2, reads GAGVSQSPRYKVTKRGQDVALRCDPISGHVSLYWYRQALGQGPEFLTYFNYEAQQDKSGLPNDRFSAERPEGSISTLTIQRTEQRDSAMYRCASRTTGELFFGEGSRLTVL.

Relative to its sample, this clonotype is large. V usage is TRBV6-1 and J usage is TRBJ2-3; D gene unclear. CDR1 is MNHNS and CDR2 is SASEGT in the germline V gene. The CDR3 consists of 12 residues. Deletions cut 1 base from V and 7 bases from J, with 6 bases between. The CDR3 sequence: CASSEVWNTQYF. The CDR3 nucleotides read TGTGCCAGCAGTGAAGTTTGGAATACGCAGTATTTT.

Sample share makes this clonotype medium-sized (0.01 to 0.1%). The CDR3 sequence: CASSSGPGNGYTF. For the CDR3, the DNA is TGTGCCAGCAGTTCGGGTCCCGGGAATGGCTACACCTTC. The V and J genes are TRBV6-5 and TRBJ1-2, with D hard to call. V was shortened by 4 bases and J by 6 bases, with 12 bases between the two germline ends. The CDR3 runs 13 residues. Germline V lookup: CDR1 MNHEY, CDR2 SVGAGI.

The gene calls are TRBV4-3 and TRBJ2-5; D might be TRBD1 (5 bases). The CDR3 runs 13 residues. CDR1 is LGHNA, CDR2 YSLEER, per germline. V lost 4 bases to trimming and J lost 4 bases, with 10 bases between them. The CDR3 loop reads CASSPTGRETQYF. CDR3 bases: TGCGCCAGCAGCCCAACAGGAAGAGAGACCCAGTACTTC.

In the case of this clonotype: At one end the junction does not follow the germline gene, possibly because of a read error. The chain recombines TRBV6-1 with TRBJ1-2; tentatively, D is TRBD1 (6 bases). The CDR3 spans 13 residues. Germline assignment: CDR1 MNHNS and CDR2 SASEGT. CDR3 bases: TGTGCCAGCAGTGAAGACCCGGACAGCGAAGCCTCCTTC. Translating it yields CASSEDPDSEASF.